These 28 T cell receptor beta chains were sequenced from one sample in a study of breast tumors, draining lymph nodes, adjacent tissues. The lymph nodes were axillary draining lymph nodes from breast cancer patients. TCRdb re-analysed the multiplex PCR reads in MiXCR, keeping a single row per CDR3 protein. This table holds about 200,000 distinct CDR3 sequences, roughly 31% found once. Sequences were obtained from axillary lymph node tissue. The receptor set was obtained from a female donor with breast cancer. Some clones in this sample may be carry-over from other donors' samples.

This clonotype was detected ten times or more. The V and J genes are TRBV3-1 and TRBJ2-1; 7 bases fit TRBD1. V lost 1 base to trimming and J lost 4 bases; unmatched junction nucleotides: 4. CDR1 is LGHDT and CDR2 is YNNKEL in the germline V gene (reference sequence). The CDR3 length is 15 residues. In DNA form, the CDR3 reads TGTGCCAGCAGCCAAGCGGGACAGTCATACAATGAGCAGTTCTTC. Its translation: CASSQAGQSYNEQFF.

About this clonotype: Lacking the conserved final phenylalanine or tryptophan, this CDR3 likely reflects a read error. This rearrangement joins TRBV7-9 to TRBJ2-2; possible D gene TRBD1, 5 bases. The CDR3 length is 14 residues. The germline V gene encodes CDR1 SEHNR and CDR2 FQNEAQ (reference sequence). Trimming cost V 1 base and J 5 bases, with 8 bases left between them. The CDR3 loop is CASSLGQLTGELFL. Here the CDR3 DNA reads TGTGCCAGCAGCTTAGGACAGTTGACCGGGGAGCTGTTTCTT.

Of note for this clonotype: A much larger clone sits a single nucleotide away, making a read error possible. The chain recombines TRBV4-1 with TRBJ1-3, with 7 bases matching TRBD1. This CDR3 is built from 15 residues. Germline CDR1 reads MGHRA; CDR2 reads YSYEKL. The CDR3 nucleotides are TGCGCCTGCAGCCAAGAGGGGGCAAGAGGAAACACCATATATTTT. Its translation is CACSQEGARGNTIYF.

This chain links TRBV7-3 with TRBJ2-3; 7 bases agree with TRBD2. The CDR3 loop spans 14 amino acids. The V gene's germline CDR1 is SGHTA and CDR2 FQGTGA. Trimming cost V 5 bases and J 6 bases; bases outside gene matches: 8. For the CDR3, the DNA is TGTGCCAGCAGCCGTCCTGGGGGAGGGGATACGCAGTATTTT. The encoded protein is CASSRPGGGDTQYF.

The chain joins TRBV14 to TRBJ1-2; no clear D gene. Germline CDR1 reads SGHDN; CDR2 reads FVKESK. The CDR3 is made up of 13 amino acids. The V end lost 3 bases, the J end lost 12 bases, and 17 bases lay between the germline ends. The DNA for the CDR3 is TGTGCCAGCAGCCATGCAGTCTTCTCTGGAAACACCTTC. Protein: CASSHAVFSGNTF. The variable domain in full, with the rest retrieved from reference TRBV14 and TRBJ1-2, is EAGVTQFPSHSVIEKGQTVTLRCDPISGHDNLYWYRRVMGKEIKFLLHFVKESKQDESGMPNNRFLAERTGGTYSTLKVQPAELEDSGVYFCASSHAVFSGNTFGSGTRLTVV.

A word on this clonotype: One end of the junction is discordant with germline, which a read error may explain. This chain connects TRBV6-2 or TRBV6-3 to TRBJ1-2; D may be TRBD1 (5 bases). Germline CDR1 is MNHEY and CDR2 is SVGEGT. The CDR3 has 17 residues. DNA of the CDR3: TGTGCCAGCAGTCACTCGGGTCTCCAGGGACCTAACTATGGCTACACCTTC. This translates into CASSHSGLQGPNYGYTF.

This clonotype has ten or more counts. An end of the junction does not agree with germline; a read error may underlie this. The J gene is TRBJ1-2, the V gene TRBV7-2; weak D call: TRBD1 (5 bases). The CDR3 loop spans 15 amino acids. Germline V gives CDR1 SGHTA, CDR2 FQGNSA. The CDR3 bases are TGTGCCAGCAGCTTAGGCCCGGGGCAGCAGTATGGCTACCCCTTC. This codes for CASSLGPGQQYGYPF.

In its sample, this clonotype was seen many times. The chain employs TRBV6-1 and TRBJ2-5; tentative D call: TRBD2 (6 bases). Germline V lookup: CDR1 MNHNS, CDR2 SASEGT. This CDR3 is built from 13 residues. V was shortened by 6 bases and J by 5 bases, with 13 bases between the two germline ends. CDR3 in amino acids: CASSADGGETQYF. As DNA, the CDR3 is TGTGCCAGCAGCGCAGACGGAGGGGAGACCCAGTACTTC.

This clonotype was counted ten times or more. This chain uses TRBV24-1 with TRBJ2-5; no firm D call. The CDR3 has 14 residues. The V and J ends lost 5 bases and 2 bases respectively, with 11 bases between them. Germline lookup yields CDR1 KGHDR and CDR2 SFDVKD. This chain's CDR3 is CATSALGSQETQYF. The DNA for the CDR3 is TGTGCCACCAGTGCCCTGGGTAGTCAAGAGACCCAGTACTTC.

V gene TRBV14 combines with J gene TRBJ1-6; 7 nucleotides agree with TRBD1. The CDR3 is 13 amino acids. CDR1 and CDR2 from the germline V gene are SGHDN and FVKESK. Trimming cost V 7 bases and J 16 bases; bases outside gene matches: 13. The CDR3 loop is CASTQGSRDPLHF. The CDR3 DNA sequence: TGTGCCAGCACACAGGGGAGCAGGGATCCACTCCACTTT. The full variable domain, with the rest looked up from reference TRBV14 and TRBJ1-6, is EAGVTQFPSHSVIEKGQTVTLRCDPISGHDNLYWYRRVMGKEIKFLLHFVKESKQDESGMPNNRFLAERTGGTYSTLKVQPAELEDSGVYFCASTQGSRDPLHFGNGTRLTVT.

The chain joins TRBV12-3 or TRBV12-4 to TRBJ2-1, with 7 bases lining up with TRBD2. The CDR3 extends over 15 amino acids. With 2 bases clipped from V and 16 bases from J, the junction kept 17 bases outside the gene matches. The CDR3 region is CASSLSRGANGGFFF. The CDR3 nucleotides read TGTGCCAGCAGTTTAAGTAGGGGTGCGAACGGGGGGTTTTTCTTC.

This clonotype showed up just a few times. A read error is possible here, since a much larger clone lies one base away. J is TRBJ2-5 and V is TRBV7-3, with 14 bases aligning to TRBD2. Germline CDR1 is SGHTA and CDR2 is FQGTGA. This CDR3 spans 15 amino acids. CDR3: CASSQLGLAGETQHF. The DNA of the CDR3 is TGTGCCAGCAGCCAACTGGGACTAGCGGGGGAGACCCAGCACTTC.

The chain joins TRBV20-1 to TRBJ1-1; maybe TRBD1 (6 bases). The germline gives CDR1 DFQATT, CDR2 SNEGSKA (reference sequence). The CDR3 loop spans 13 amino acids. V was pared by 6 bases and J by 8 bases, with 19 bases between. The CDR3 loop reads CSARGQGLKEAFF. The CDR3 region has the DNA TGCAGTGCACGAGGGCAGGGGCTGAAGGAAGCTTTCTTT.

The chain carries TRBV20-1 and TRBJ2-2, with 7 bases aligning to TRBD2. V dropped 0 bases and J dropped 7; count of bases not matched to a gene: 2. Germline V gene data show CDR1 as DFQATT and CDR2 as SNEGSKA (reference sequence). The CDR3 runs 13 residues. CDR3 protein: CSARDRTSGELFF. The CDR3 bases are TGCAGTGCTAGAGACCGGACTAGCGGGGAGCTGTTTTTT.

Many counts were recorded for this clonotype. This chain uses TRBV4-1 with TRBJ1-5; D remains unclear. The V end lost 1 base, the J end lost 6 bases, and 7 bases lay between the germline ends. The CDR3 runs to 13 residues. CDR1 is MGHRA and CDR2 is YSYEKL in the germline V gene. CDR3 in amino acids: CASSQVGSQPQHF. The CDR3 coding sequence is TGCGCCAGCAGCCAAGTAGGAAGTCAGCCCCAGCATTTT.

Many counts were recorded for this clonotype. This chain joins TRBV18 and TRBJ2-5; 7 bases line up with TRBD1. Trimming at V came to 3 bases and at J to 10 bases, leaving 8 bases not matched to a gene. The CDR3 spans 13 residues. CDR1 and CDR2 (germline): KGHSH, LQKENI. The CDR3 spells CASSPTGPGDQYF. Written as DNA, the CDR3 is TGTGCCAGCTCACCGACAGGGCCTGGGGACCAGTACTTC. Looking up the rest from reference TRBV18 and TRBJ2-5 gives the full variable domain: NAGVMQNPRHLVRRRGQEARLRCSPMKGHSHVYWYRQLPEEGLKFMVYLQKENIIDESGMPKERFSAEFPKEGPSILRIQQVVRGDSAAYFCASSPTGPGDQYFGPGTRLLVL.

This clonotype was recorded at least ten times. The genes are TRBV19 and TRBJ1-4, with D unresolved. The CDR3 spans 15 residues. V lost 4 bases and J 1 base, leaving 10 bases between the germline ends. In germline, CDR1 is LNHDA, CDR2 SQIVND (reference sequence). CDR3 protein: CASSKRRGTNEKLFF. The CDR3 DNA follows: TGTGCCAGTAGTAAGAGGCGGGGAACTAATGAAAAACTGTTTTTT.

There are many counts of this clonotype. The CDR3 DNA sequence: TGCGCCAGCAGCCAAGTTCCGCTGTCCTTCCCGATGTACAATGAGCAGTTCTTC. As protein: CASSQVPLSFPMYNEQFF. The chain carries TRBV4-1 and TRBJ2-1, with D unclear. Deletions cut 1 base from V and 4 bases from J, with 20 bases between. The CDR3 runs to 18 residues. CDR1 MGHRA and CDR2 YSYEKL come from the germline V gene.

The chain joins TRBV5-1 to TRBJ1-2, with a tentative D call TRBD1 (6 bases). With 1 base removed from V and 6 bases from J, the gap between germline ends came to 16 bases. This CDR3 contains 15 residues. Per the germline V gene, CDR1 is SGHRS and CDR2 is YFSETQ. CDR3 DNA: TGCGCCAGCAGCTTGCAGGGGATGCCCTACAATGGCTACACCTTC. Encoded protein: CASSLQGMPYNGYTF.

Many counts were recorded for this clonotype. Written as DNA, the CDR3 is TGTGCCACCCAGGACAGGGGCGACGAGCAGTACTTC. It is translated as CATQDRGDEQYF. The chain employs TRBV19 and TRBJ2-7; 9 bases line up with TRBD1. The length of the CDR3 is 12 residues. CDR1 and CDR2 from the germline V gene are LNHDA and SQIVND (reference sequence). Trimming at V came to 10 bases and at J to 5 bases, leaving 6 bases not matched to a gene.

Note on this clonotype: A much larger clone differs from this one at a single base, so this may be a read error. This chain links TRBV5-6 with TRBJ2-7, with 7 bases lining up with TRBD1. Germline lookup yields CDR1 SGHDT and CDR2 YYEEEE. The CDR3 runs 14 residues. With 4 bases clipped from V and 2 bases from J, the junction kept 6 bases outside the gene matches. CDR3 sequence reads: CASSHGQAPYEQYF. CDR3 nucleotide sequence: TGTGCCAGCAGCCACGGACAGGCACCCTACGAGCAGTACTTC.

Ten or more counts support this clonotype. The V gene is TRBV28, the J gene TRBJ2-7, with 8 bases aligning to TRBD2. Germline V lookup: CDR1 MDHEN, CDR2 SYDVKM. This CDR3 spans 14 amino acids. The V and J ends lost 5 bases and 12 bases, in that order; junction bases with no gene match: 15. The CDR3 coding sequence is TGTGCCAGCAGTCAAGGCCAGTTTAGCGGGATAGTGTACTTC. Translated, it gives CASSQGQFSGIVYF.

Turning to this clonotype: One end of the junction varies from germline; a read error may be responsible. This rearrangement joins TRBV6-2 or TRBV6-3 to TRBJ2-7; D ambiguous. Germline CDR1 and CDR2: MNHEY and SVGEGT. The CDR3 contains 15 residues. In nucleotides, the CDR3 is TGTGCCAGCAGTCACTTAGGGCAGAGCACCTACGGGCAGTACTTC. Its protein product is CASSHLGQSTYGQYF.

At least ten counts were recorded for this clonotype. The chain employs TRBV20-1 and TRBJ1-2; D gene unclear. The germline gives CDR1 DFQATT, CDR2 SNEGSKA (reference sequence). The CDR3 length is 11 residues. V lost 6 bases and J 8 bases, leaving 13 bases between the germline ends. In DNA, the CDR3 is TGCAGTGCCGGGCCGGCAGAGGGCTACACCTTC. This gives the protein CSAGPAEGYTF.

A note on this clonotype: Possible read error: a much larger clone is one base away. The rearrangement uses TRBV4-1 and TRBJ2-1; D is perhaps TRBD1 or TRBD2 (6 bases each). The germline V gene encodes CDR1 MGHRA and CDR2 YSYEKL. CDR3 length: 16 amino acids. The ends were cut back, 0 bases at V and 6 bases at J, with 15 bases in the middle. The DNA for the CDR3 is TGCGCCAGCAGCCAAGATACGGGGGCGAAAGTCAATGAGCAGTTCTTC. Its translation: CASSQDTGAKVNEQFF.

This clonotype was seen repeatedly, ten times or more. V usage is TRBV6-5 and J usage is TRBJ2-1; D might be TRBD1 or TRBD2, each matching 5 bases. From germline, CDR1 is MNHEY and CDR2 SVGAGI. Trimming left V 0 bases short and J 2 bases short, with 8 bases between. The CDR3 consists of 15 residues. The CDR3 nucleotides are TGTGCCAGCAGTTACTCAGGGGACCCCTACAATGAGCAGTTCTTC. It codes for CASSYSGDPYNEQFF.

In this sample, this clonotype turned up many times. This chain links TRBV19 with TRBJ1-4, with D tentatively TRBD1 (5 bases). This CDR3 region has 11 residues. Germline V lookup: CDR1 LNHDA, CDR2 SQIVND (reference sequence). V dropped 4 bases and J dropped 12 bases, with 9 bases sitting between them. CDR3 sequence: CASSTPGQLFF. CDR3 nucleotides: TGTGCCAGTAGTACACCGGGACAACTGTTTTTT.

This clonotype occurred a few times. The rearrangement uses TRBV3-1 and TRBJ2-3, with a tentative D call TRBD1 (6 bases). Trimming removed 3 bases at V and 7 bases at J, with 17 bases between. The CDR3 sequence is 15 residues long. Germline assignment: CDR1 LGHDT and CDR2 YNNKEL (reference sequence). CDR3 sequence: CASSHSTGFRNTQYF. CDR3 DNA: TGTGCCAGCAGCCATAGTACAGGGTTTCGAAATACGCAGTATTTT.